Listed below are T cell receptor beta chains from one sample, sequenced in a study of T cells in Graves' hyperthyroidism and ophthalmopathy. Via MiXCR, TCRdb re-called the multiplex PCR reads, giving one row per CDR3 protein. The sample includes approximately 500,000 distinct CDR3 sequences, around 42% seen only once; the top ten take roughly 7.7%. Material: peripheral blood or thyroid tissue (not recorded which). These receptors were collected from a woman between 18 and 29 years old with Graves' hyperthyroidism. The CDR3 runs from the conserved cysteine through the conserved F or W. D genes are given only for firm matches. Size is stated for part of the rows, as once, few or many counts, or as a class when the clone is expanded.

size: .
J: TRBJ2-3
V: TRBV4-2
D: TRBD1
DNA: TGTGCCAGCAGCCAAGATCCAGGACAGGGCGGCGATACGCAGTATTTT
CDR3: CASSQDPGQGGDTQYF

size: .
J: TRBJ2-7
V: TRBV29-1
D: .
DNA: TGCAGCGTTGAAAACACGAGCACCGGGGAGCTGTACTTC
CDR3: CSVENTSTGELYF

size: .
J: TRBJ2-7
V: TRBV7-2
D: .
DNA: TGTGCCAGCAGCTTAGTTCCTGGGTCCTACAATGAGCAGTACTTC
CDR3: CASSLVPGSYNEQYF

size: many
J: TRBJ2-7
V: TRBV4-3
D: TRBD2
DNA: TGCGCCAGCAGCCTAAGACTAGCGGGAGGGGCTTACGAGCAGTACTTC
CDR3: CASSLRLAGGAYEQYF

size: many
J: TRBJ1-2
V: TRBV20-1
D: .
DNA: TGCAGTGCTAGCATCTGGCCGGCTGGCTACACCTTC
CDR3: CSASIWPAGYTF

size: few
J: TRBJ2-7
V: TRBV6-1
D: .
DNA: TGTGTCAGTGCCCAGGGTTTCTCCTACGAGCAGTACTTC
CDR3: CVSAQGFSYEQYF

size: many
J: TRBJ2-5
V: TRBV29-1
D: .
DNA: TGCAGCGTTGAAGGAATCGGAGAGACCCAGTACTTC
CDR3: CSVEGIGETQYF

size: .
J: TRBJ2-7
V: TRBV7-3
D: TRBD2
DNA: TGTGCCAGCAGCCCCAGGACTAGCGGGAGAGGTACCGGGGAGCTGTACTTC
CDR3: CASSPRTSGRGTGELYF

size: .
J: TRBJ2-7
V: TRBV2
D: TRBD1
DNA: TGTGCCAGCAGTGTGGGACAGGAACCCTACGAGCAGTACTTC
CDR3: CASSVGQEPYEQYF

size: many
J: TRBJ1-5
V: TRBV19
D: .
DNA: TGTGCCAGTAGTATAGGGTGGGGGAGTAAGGGCAATCAGCCCCAGCATTTT
CDR3: CASSIGWGSKGNQPQHF

size: many
J: TRBJ2-7
V: TRBV7-9
D: .
DNA: TGTGCCAGCCAGGGCCGCACTGGGGACTACGAGCAGTACTTC
CDR3: CASQGRTGDYEQYF

size: many
J: TRBJ1-1
V: TRBV6-5
D: .
DNA: TGTGCCAGCAGTTACTGGGCGAACACTGAAGCTTTCTTT
CDR3: CASSYWANTEAFF

size: many
J: TRBJ1-2
V: TRBV20-1
D: TRBD1
DNA: TGCAGTGCTAGACTGGACAGGGCCTATGGCTACACCTTC
CDR3: CSARLDRAYGYTF

size: many
J: TRBJ2-6
V: TRBV11-2
D: .
DNA: TGTGCCAGCAGCTCGACTGGGTTTGGGGCCAACGTCCTGACTTTC
CDR3: CASSSTGFGANVLTF

size: .
J: TRBJ1-5
V: TRBV10-3
D: TRBD1
DNA: TGTGCCATCAGGGCGGGGACAGGTAGCAATCAGCCCCAGCATTTT
CDR3: CAIRAGTGSNQPQHF

size: many
J: TRBJ2-5
V: TRBV6-6
D: TRBD2
DNA: TGTGCCAGCTCTCGGGAGGGCCGGGAGACCCAGTACTTC
CDR3: CASSREGRETQYF

size: few
J: TRBJ2-7
V: TRBV15
D: .
DNA: TGTGCCACCAGCCTCGGGATAGCGGACTACGAGCAGTACTTC
CDR3: CATSLGIADYEQYF

size: few
J: TRBJ2-7
V: TRBV7-3
D: TRBD2
DNA: TGTGCCAGCAGCTTTGGACTAGCGGGGTACAATGAGCAGTACTTC
CDR3: CASSFGLAGYNEQYF

size: .
J: TRBJ2-2
V: TRBV2
D: TRBD2
DNA: TGTGCCAGCAGTCTACTAGCGCGGGCGGGGCTGTTTTTT
CDR3: CASSLLARAGLFF

size: .
J: TRBJ2-6
V: TRBV6-1
D: .
DNA: TGTGCCAGCAGGCAAGGGTTTCTCCCAGCTAACGTCCTGACTTTC
CDR3: CASRQGFLPANVLTF

size: few
J: TRBJ2-5
V: TRBV4-1
D: .
DNA: TGCGCCAGCAGCCAAGAACCGGGACATTCGTACCAAGAGACCCAGTACTTC
CDR3: CASSQEPGHSYQETQYF

size: many
J: TRBJ2-2
V: TRBV20-1
D: .
DNA: TGCAGTGCTAAGAGGGACACCGGGGAGCTGTTTTTT
CDR3: CSAKRDTGELFF

size: .
J: TRBJ2-2
V: TRBV5-1
D: TRBD2
DNA: TGCGCCAGCAGCTTGCAGTCCGGGACTATTAACACCGGGGAGCTGTCTTGG
CDR3: CASSLQSGTINTGELSW

size: many
J: TRBJ2-2
V: TRBV4-1
D: TRBD2
DNA: TGCGCCAGCAGCGTCGCCGGGACTAGCGTCGCCGGGGAGCTGTTTTTT
CDR3: CASSVAGTSVAGELFF

size: many
J: TRBJ1-1
V: TRBV3-1
D: .
DNA: TGTGCCAGCAGCCAAGCTACGTTACAGGGCGGGACTGAAGCTTTCTTT
CDR3: CASSQATLQGGTEAFF

size: many
J: TRBJ1-2
V: TRBV9
D: .
DNA: TGTGCCAGCAGCGTGAGGGAATACTATGGCTACACCTTC
CDR3: CASSVREYYGYTF

size: many
J: TRBJ1-4
V: TRBV7-2
D: TRBD1
DNA: TGTGCCAGCAGCCAACTACCACTGTCGGACAGGCGGACGTTGTTTTTT
CDR3: CASSQLPLSDRRTLFF

size: .
J: TRBJ2-7
V: TRBV7-6
D: .
DNA: TGTGCCAGCAACAGGGAGTACACCGAGCAGTACTTC
CDR3: CASNREYTEQYF

size: .
J: TRBJ1-6
V: TRBV15
D: .
DNA: TGTGCCACCTGCCGGGACGGGAATTCACCCCTCCACTTT
CDR3: CATCRDGNSPLHF

size: few
J: TRBJ2-3
V: TRBV2
D: .
DNA: TGTGCCAGCAGTGAAAATGGAGCAGATACGCAGTATTTT
CDR3: CASSENGADTQYF

size: many
J: TRBJ2-7
V: TRBV7-2
D: .
DNA: TGTGCCAGCAGCTTAGTTGCGCAGAACTACGAGCAGTACTTC
CDR3: CASSLVAQNYEQYF